Below are 12 T cell receptor beta chains sequenced from a single sample in a study of control samples from healthy donors and cancer patients. Assay used: immunoSEQ multiplex PCR; TCRdb lists only in-frame clones, some missing. The sample yields 74,000 or so clones, about 91% seen once. Specimen: blood. The receptors were sampled from a man aged 50-59 years in good health.

The chain employs TRBV4-1 and TRBJ2-2, with 12 bases identical to TRBD2. With 0 bases clipped from V and 6 bases from J, the junction kept 8 bases outside the gene matches. Germline CDR1 MGHRA, CDR2 YSYEKL. The length of the CDR3 is 18 residues. This CDR3 is CASSQDFRASGGAGELFF. The CDR3 DNA follows: TGCGCCAGCAGCCAAGATTTTCGGGCTAGCGGGGGGGCCGGGGAGCTGTTTTTT.

The chain couples TRBV28 to TRBJ2-5, with D perhaps matching TRBD1 (6 bases). Germline-derived CDR1 and CDR2 are MDHEN and SYDVKM. V was trimmed by 2 bases and J by 5 bases, leaving 12 bases between them. The CDR3 has 14 amino acids. The CDR3: CASSLQGTLETQYF. The CDR3 DNA sequence: TGTGCCAGCAGTTTACAGGGGACCTTGGAGACCCAGTACTTC.

Here the CDR3 DNA reads TGTGCCTGGACAGGGAGAAACACCATATATTTT. Protein sequence: CAWTGRNTIYF. V is TRBV30 and J is TRBJ1-3, with a weak D call TRBD1 (5 bases). Trimming shortened V by 4 bases and J by 5 bases, and 6 bases separated the two germline ends. The CDR3 has 11 amino acids. The germline V gene has CDR1 GTSNPN and CDR2 SVGIG (reference sequence).

The chain joins TRBV30 to TRBJ1-5, with D uncertain. The CDR3 runs 13 residues. Per germline, CDR1 GTSNPN and CDR2 SVGIG (reference sequence). V was pared by 2 bases and J by 5 bases, with 10 bases between. Here the CDR3 reads CAWSRSSDQPQHF. The CDR3 region has the DNA TGTGCCTGGAGTCGGTCATCTGATCAGCCCCAGCATTTT.

The gene calls are TRBV7-9 and TRBJ1-2; 8 bases match TRBD1. V trimming: 5 bases; J trimming: 6 bases; junction bases outside the gene matches: 8. Germline V gene data show CDR1 as SEHNR and CDR2 as FQNEAQ (reference sequence). CDR3 length: 14 residues. The CDR3, as DNA: TGTGCCAGCAGCCAGTCGACAGGGGACCATGGCTACACCTTC. Its protein is CASSQSTGDHGYTF.

The chain is built from TRBV7-9 and TRBJ2-7, with D perhaps matching TRBD1 (5 bases). V lost 2 bases and J 2 bases, leaving 13 bases between the germline ends. The CDR3 has 15 amino acids. CDR1 is SEHNR, CDR2 FQNEAQ, per germline (reference sequence). The CDR3 loop reads CASSLSSQGPYEQYF. In DNA, the CDR3 is TGTGCCAGCAGCTTAAGCTCTCAGGGCCCCTACGAGCAGTACTTC.

V gene TRBV6-2 or TRBV6-3 combines with J gene TRBJ2-7; maybe TRBD1 (5 bases). Trimming removed 7 bases at V and 3 bases at J, with 16 bases between. Per the germline V gene, CDR1 is MNHEY and CDR2 is SVGEGT. The CDR3 runs 14 residues. The CDR3 protein is CASNPSGSRYEQYF. CDR3 coding DNA: TGTGCCAGCAACCCCTCAGGGTCCCGCTACGAGCAGTACTTC.

This clone showed up just once. The V and J genes are TRBV9 and TRBJ2-3; D call uncertain. The CDR3 consists of 14 residues. Between the trimmed V and J ends, which lost 4 bases and 2 bases, there was a span of 11 bases. Per the germline V gene, CDR1 is SGDLS and CDR2 is YYNGEE. In DNA form, the CDR3 reads TGTGCCAGCAGCCCCGATAGGTACACAGATACGCAGTATTTT. Residues: CASSPDRYTDTQYF.

V usage is TRBV11-2 and J usage is TRBJ2-3, with 13 bases matching TRBD2. From germline, CDR1 is SGHAT and CDR2 FQNNGV. This CDR3 comprises 16 residues. V lost 5 bases to trimming and J lost 4 bases; unmatched junction nucleotides: 6. CDR3 sequence (DNA): TGTGCCAGCAGCCCCCGACTAGCGGGAGGAGCAGATACGCAGTATTTT. This codes for CASSPRLAGGADTQYF.

This chain links TRBV24-1 with TRBJ2-1; D might be TRBD2 (5 bases). Germline V CDR1 and CDR2: KGHDR, SFDVKD. V lost 1 base and J 6 bases, leaving 12 bases between the germline ends. CDR3 length equals 15 residues. Here the CDR3 reads CATSDFAPTSNEQFF. The CDR3 DNA reads TGTGCCACCAGTGATTTTGCTCCAACTAGCAATGAGCAGTTCTTC.

This chain connects TRBV5-1 to TRBJ1-5; 7 bases agree with TRBD1. CDR1 and CDR2 from the germline V gene are SGHRS and YFSETQ. The CDR3 is 16 amino acids. V lost 4 bases to trimming and J lost 4 bases; unmatched junction nucleotides: 11. CDR3: CASSKGDRGPNQPQHF. CDR3 nucleotides: TGCGCCAGCAGCAAGGGGGACAGAGGGCCGAATCAGCCCCAGCATTTT.

The V gene is TRBV14, the J gene TRBJ2-5; the D is unclear. The CDR3 is made up of 13 amino acids. CDR1 and CDR2 (germline): SGHDN, FVKESK. V was clipped by 2 bases and J by 1 base, with 5 bases between them. CDR3 protein: CASSQWVQETQYF. The CDR3 nucleotides read TGTGCCAGCAGCCAATGGGTCCAAGAGACCCAGTACTTC.